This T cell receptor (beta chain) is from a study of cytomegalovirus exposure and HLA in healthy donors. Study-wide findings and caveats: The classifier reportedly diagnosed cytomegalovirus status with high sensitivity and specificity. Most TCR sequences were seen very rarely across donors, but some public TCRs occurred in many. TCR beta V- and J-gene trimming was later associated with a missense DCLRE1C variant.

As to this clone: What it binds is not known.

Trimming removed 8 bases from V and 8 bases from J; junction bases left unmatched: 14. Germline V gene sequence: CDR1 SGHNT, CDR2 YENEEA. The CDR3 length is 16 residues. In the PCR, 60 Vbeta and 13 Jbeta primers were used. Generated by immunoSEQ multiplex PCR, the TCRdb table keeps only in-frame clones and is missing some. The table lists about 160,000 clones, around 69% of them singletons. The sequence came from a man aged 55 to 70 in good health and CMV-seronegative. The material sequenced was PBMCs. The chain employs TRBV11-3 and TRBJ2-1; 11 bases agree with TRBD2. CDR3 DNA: TGTGCCAGCGGTAGCGGGAGGGCCGATGAGAGACATGAGCAGTTCTTC. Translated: CASGSGRADERHEQFF.